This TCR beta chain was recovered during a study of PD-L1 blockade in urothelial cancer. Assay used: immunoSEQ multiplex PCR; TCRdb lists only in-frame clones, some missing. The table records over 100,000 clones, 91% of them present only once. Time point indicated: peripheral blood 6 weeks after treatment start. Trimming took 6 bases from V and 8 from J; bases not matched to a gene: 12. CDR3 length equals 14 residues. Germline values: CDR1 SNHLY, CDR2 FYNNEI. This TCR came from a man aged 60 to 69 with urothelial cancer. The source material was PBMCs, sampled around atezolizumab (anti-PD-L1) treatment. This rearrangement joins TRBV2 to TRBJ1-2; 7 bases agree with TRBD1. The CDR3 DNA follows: TGTGCCAGCAGAATACAAACAGGGGTCGGAGGCTACACCTTC. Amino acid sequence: CASRIQTGVGGYTF. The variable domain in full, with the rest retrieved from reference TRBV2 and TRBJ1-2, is EPEVTQTPSHQVTQMGQEVILRCVPISNHLYFYWYRQILGQKVEFLVSFYNNEISEKSEIFDDQFSVERPDGSNFTLKIRSTKLEDSAMYFCASRIQTGVGGYTFGSGTRLTVV.